A single sample is the source of the 30 T cell receptor beta chains below, sequenced in a study of T cells in Graves' hyperthyroidism and ophthalmopathy. RNA transcripts provided the source from which TCR beta CDR3 regions were amplified. RT-PCR in the first round (using the HTBI primer set) targeted the TCR CDR3. TCRdb called the multiplex PCR reads again in MiXCR, with one record for every CDR3 protein. Among 600,000 to 700,000 distinct CDR3 sequences listed, roughly 45% were seen once. Sequences were obtained from peripheral blood or thyroid tissue (not recorded which). The receptors shown here come from an adult man with Graves' disease, either hyperthyroidism or ophthalmopathy (not recorded which).

A remark on this clonotype: A much larger clonotype is one base distant, so this may be a read error. This chain joins TRBV6-1 and TRBJ1-2, with D perhaps TRBD1 (5 bases). CDR1 is MNHNS, CDR2 SASEGT, per germline. Between the trimmed V and J ends, which lost 6 bases and 3 bases, there was a span of 8 bases. The length of the CDR3 is 12 residues. The chain's CDR3 is CASRKTDYGYTF. The CDR3 DNA sequence: TGTGCCAGCAGAAAGACAGACTATGGCTACACCTTC.

The chain couples TRBV7-2 to TRBJ2-5; D call uncertain. The germline V and J ends were trimmed by 8 bases and 9 bases, with 13 bases remaining between them. Germline V lookup: CDR1 SGHTA, CDR2 FQGNSA. CDR3 length: 11 amino acids. CDR3 residues: CASGRNQPQYF. In DNA, the CDR3 is TGTGCCAGCGGACGCAATCAGCCCCAGTACTTC. The complete variable domain, with remaining parts taken from reference TRBV7-2 and TRBJ2-5, reads GAGVSQSPSNKVTEKGKDVELRCDPISGHTALYWYRQSLGQGLEFLIYFQGNSAPDKSGLPSDRFSAERTGGSVSTLTIQRTQQEDSAVYLCASGRNQPQYFGPGTRLLVL.

This clonotype was seen ten or more times. V gene TRBV7-9 combines with J gene TRBJ1-1; D perhaps matches TRBD1 (6 bases). CDR3 length: 15 residues. Germline values: CDR1 SEHNR, CDR2 FQNEAQ (reference sequence). V shed 7 bases and J shed 3 bases, with 18 bases lying between them. This chain's CDR3 is CASIRFGGLDTEAFF. CDR3 DNA: TGTGCCAGCATCCGATTCGGGGGGCTGGACACTGAAGCTTTCTTT.

This clonotype was detected a few times. The CDR3 region is CASSLASAGGYTF. In nucleotides, the CDR3 is TGTGCCAGCAGTTTAGCCAGCGCCGGGGGCTACACCTTC. The gene calls are TRBV27 and TRBJ1-2; D is ambiguous. The CDR3 has 13 residues. Germline CDR1 and CDR2: MNHEY and SMNVEV (reference sequence). V lost 2 bases and J 8 bases, leaving 12 bases between the germline ends.

The chain combines TRBV7-3 with TRBJ1-6, with 8 bases matching TRBD1. Germline assignment: CDR1 SGHTA and CDR2 FQGTGA. The CDR3 sequence is 15 residues long. Trimming cost V 1 base and J 10 bases; bases outside gene matches: 6. As DNA, the CDR3 is TGTGCCAGCAGCTTAAAAGCAGGGGGCGGGTCACCCCTCCACTTT. Protein sequence: CASSLKAGGGSPLHF.

The sample holds many counts of this clonotype. The chain combines TRBV29-1 with TRBJ1-2; the D gene is possibly TRBD1 (6 bases). Trimming pared 5 bases from V and 8 bases from J, leaving 15 bases between. This CDR3 is built from 12 residues. Germline loops: CDR1 SQVTM, CDR2 ANQGSEA. CDR3: CSVQRTGFGYTF. In nucleotides, the CDR3 is TGCAGCGTTCAGAGAACAGGGTTCGGCTACACCTTC.

There are many counts of this clonotype. The gene calls are TRBV6-5 and TRBJ1-5; D remains unclear. The CDR3 sequence is 12 residues long. Trimming removed 7 bases at V and 6 bases at J, with 10 bases between. In germline, CDR1 is MNHEY, CDR2 SVGAGI. CDR3 in DNA: TGTGCCAGCAATCAGGTTAGTCAGCCCCAGCATTTT. It translates to CASNQVSQPQHF.

The chain has TRBV3-1 and TRBJ2-6; D not certain. V dropped 2 bases and J dropped 0 bases, with 5 bases sitting between them. Per germline, CDR1 LGHDT and CDR2 YNNKEL (reference sequence). This CDR3 contains 15 residues. The chain's CDR3 is CASSQIASGANVLTF. The CDR3 DNA sequence: TGTGCCAGCAGCCAAATTGCCTCTGGGGCCAACGTCCTGACTTTC.

The chain is built from TRBV20-1 and TRBJ1-5; D not resolved. V lost 3 bases and J lost 11, with 11 bases in between. CDR1 and CDR2 from the germline V gene are DFQATT and SNEGSKA (reference sequence). The length of the CDR3 is 11 residues. The CDR3 is CSAREKIAQHF. The CDR3 DNA follows: TGCAGTGCTAGGGAAAAAATAGCCCAGCATTTT.

This clonotype was seen at least ten times. The chain carries TRBV10-2 and TRBJ1-1; the D gene is possibly TRBD1 (6 bases). This CDR3 spans 13 amino acids. Germline assignment: CDR1 WSHSY and CDR2 SAAADI. Deletions cut 6 bases from V and 3 bases from J, with 11 bases between. The CDR3 is CASRQGVDTEAFF. The CDR3 DNA is TGCGCCAGCAGACAGGGAGTCGACACTGAAGCTTTCTTT.

As regards this clonotype: One base away lies a much larger clone, so this may be a sequencing read error. J is TRBJ2-7 and V is TRBV7-9; D remains unclear. The germline CDR1 and CDR2 sequences are SEHNR and FQNEAQ (reference sequence). V dropped 2 bases and J dropped 9 bases, with 8 bases sitting between them. The CDR3 runs to 11 residues. As DNA, the CDR3 is TGTGCCAGCAGCTTAATTGGCGGGCAGTACTTC. The encoded protein is CASSLIGGQYF.

About this clonotype: Just one base apart from a much larger clone, this may be a read error. The rearrangement links TRBV6-1 to TRBJ1-1, with unresolved D. The V gene lost 7 bases and the J gene lost 1 base, with 7 bases spanning the gap. The CDR3 extends over 12 amino acids. Germline V gives CDR1 MNHNS, CDR2 SASEGT. In DNA, the CDR3 is TGTGCCAGCAAAACCAAGAACACTGAAGCTTTCTTT. Translating it yields CASKTKNTEAFF.

This rearrangement joins TRBV7-9 to TRBJ2-7; 7 positions match TRBD1. The J call may be wrong; the DNA end is better matched by TRBJ2-1. The CDR3 extends over 14 amino acids. Germline V gene lookup returns CDR1 SEHNR and CDR2 FQNEAQ (reference sequence). CDR3 amino acids: CASSLWGQYNEQFF. The CDR3 DNA is TGTGCCAGCAGCTTGTGGGGACAGTACAATGAGCAGTTCTTC.

This rearrangement joins TRBV6-1 to TRBJ1-2, with 10 positions matching TRBD1. Germline V lookup: CDR1 MNHNS, CDR2 SASEGT. This CDR3 spans 14 amino acids. Trimming at V came to 5 bases and at J to 7 bases, leaving 7 bases not matched to a gene. The CDR3 sequence: CASSPGQGVGGYTF. The CDR3 coding sequence is TGTGCCAGCAGTCCAGGACAGGGGGTGGGTGGCTACACCTTC.

This clonotype has a handful of counts. The gene calls are TRBV29-1 and TRBJ2-5; D may be TRBD1 (7 bases). Looked up from germline, CDR1 is SQVTM and CDR2 is ANQGSEA. The CDR3 totals 15 residues. Deletions cut 5 bases from V and 2 bases from J, with 18 bases between. CDR3 sequence: CSVRAGQTLQETQYF. CDR3 nucleotides: TGCAGCGTTAGGGCGGGACAGACCTTACAAGAGACCCAGTACTTC.

V is TRBV12-3 or TRBV12-4 and J is TRBJ2-2; D perhaps matches TRBD2 (6 bases). This CDR3 spans 14 amino acids. V was cut by 5 bases and J by 5 bases, with 12 bases left in between. CDR3 sequence reads: CASSLGTPTGELFF. As DNA, the CDR3 is TGTGCCAGCAGTCTCGGGACTCCTACCGGGGAGCTGTTTTTT.

The CDR3 nucleotides are TGTGCCAGCAGCTTAAGTAAGGAGCCGGCCTACGAGCAGTACTTC. Translating gives CASSLSKEPAYEQYF. The V and J genes are TRBV7-2 and TRBJ2-7; D is unresolved. Trimming cost V 2 bases and J 2 bases, with 13 bases left between them. Germline lookup yields CDR1 SGHTA and CDR2 FQGNSA. The length of the CDR3 is 15 residues.

The V and J genes are TRBV20-1 and TRBJ2-7; 7 positions agree with TRBD1. V dropped 0 bases and J dropped 4; count of bases not matched to a gene: 9. Germline V lookup: CDR1 DFQATT, CDR2 SNEGSKA (reference sequence). This CDR3 is 15 amino acids long. As DNA, the CDR3 is TGCAGTGCTAGAGATCTAGGGACAGTTTCGTACGAGCAGTACTTC. It yields the protein CSARDLGTVSYEQYF.

At least ten counts were recorded for this clonotype. This chain links TRBV12-3 or TRBV12-4 with TRBJ1-6, with 9 bases that match TRBD1. CDR3 length equals 14 residues. Trimming cost V 6 bases and J 3 bases; bases outside gene matches: 0. CDR3: CASRGQGYNSPLHF. In DNA, the CDR3 is TGTGCCAGCAGGGGACAGGGCTATAATTCACCCCTCCACTTT.

The chain links TRBV25-1 to TRBJ1-3; no definite D call. Per the germline V gene, CDR1 is MGHDK and CDR2 is SYGVNS. This CDR3 region has 12 residues. The CDR3: CARGSSGNTIYF. The CDR3 DNA reads as TGTGCTAGAGGCAGCTCTGGAAACACCATATATTTT.

The table lists this clonotype with many counts. The J gene is TRBJ1-2, the V gene TRBV12-3 or TRBV12-4; D is ambiguous. V lost 1 base to trimming and J lost 8 bases, with 14 bases between them. The CDR3 has 14 amino acids. CDR3 sequence: CASSLGGGSYGYTF. The CDR3 bases are TGTGCCAGCAGTTTAGGGGGAGGTAGTTACGGCTACACCTTC.

A remark on this clonotype: A much larger clone sits a single nucleotide away, making a read error possible. J is TRBJ1-2 and V is TRBV12-3 or TRBV12-4; D is perhaps TRBD1 (5 bases). The V end lost 6 bases, the J end lost 6 bases, and 14 bases lay between the germline ends. The CDR3 extends over 13 amino acids. CDR3 residues: CASSSGTYHGYTF. CDR3 DNA sequence: TGTGCCAGCAGCTCCGGGACGTACCATGGCTACACCTTC.

As regards this clonotype: At one end, the junction sequence differs from germline, possibly due to a read error. The CDR3 DNA reads as TGTACCAGCAGCTCCTCAGTTGATCAGCCCCAGTACTTC. It yields the protein CTSSSSVDQPQYF. The chain couples TRBV7-9 to TRBJ2-5, with no clear D. There are 13 residues in the CDR3. Germline V CDR1 and CDR2: SEHNR, FQNEAQ (reference sequence).

The table lists this clonotype with many counts. V usage is TRBV29-1 and J usage is TRBJ1-1, with D uncertain. V gave up 4 bases and J gave up 5 bases, with 17 bases separating them. CDR3 length: 14 amino acids. Germline loops: CDR1 SQVTM, CDR2 ANQGSEA. The DNA for the CDR3 is TGCAGCGTTGCCCCGACGGCTACGAGGACTGAAGCTTTCTTT. It specifies CSVAPTATRTEAFF.

V gene TRBV19 combines with J gene TRBJ1-5, with D unclear. Trimming left V 9 bases short and J 5 bases short, with 11 bases between. The CDR3 sequence is 12 residues long. In germline, CDR1 is LNHDA, CDR2 SQIVND (reference sequence). CDR3 sequence reads: CASTGFDQPQHF. The CDR3 DNA follows: TGTGCCAGCACGGGGTTCGATCAGCCCCAGCATTTT.

This clonotype has just a few counts. V usage is TRBV6-5 and J usage is TRBJ1-4; D call uncertain. The CDR3 extends over 13 amino acids. Germline loops: CDR1 MNHEY, CDR2 SVGAGI. Trimming removed 2 bases from V and 7 bases from J, with 8 bases in between. CDR3 region: CASSYRWGEKLFF. CDR3 coding DNA: TGTGCCAGCAGTTACCGCTGGGGTGAAAAACTGTTTTTT.

In its sample, this clonotype was seen many times. V gene TRBV20-1 combines with J gene TRBJ2-7; D unresolved. Germline V gene data show CDR1 as DFQATT and CDR2 as SNEGSKA (reference sequence). CDR3 length: 14 amino acids. Trimming removed 0 bases at V and 5 bases at J, with 14 bases between. CDR3 sequence (DNA): TGCAGTGCTAGAGATCCCTTGGGCTCTAACGAGCAGTACTTC. It encodes CSARDPLGSNEQYF.

This clonotype showed up many times. The V gene is TRBV2, the J gene TRBJ1-6; unclear D gene. The CDR3 runs to 14 residues. The germline V gene encodes CDR1 SNHLY and CDR2 FYNNEI. Trimming took off 6 bases at V and 12 bases at J, with 18 bases between the two ends. CDR3 amino acids: CASRGWTEIQPLHF. The CDR3 DNA is TGTGCCAGCAGGGGTTGGACTGAAATTCAACCCCTCCACTTT.

The chain uses TRBV9 and TRBJ2-5; 7 nucleotides line up with TRBD1. The ends lost 2 bases at V and 2 bases at J; junction bases unmatched: 6. The CDR3 totals 15 residues. CDR1 is SGDLS and CDR2 is YYNGEE in the germline V gene. The CDR3 bases are TGTGCCAGCAGCGTTATCCCAGGGGGACAAGAGACCCAGTACTTC. This encodes CASSVIPGGQETQYF.

The chain couples TRBV25-1 to TRBJ2-6; either TRBD1 or TRBD2 may supply D (5 bases each). The germline V gene encodes CDR1 MGHDK and CDR2 SYGVNS. Trimming removed 9 bases at V and 1 base at J, with 10 bases between. The CDR3 runs 14 residues. CDR3 nucleotide sequence: TGTGCCAGTAGAGGGGCATCTGGGGCCAACGTCCTGACTTTC. Translating gives CASRGASGANVLTF.